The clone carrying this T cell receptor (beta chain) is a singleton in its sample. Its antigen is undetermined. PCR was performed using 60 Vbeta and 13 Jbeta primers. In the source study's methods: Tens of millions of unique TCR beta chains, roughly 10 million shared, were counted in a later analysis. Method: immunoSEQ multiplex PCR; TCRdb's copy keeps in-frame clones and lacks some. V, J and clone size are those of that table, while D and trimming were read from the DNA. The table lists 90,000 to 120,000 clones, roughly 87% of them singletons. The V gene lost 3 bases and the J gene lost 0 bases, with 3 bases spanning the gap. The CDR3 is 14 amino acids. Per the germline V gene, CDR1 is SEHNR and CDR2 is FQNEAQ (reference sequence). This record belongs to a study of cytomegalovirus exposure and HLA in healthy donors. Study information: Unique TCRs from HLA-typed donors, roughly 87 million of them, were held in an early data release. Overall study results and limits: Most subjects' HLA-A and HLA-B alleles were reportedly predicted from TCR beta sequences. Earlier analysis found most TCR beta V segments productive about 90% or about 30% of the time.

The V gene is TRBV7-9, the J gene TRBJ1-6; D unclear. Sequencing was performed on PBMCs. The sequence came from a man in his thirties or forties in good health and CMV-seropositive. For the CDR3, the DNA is TGTGCCAGCAGCTTGAGCTCCTATAATTCACCCCTCCACTTT. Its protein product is CASSLSSYNSPLHF.